This is a list of T cell receptor beta chains from one sample in a study of identical twins. In TCRdb, the 5' RACE reads were re-called with MiXCR into one record per CDR3 protein. Among approximately 500,000 distinct CDR3 sequences listed, about 16% were seen once. The same sample was also used in a study of yellow fever vaccine responses in identical twins.

Specimen: CD4+ T cells sorted from blood. These receptors all stem from a woman aged 18-30 years in good health. Both conserved end residues are part of each CDR3. D genes are given only for firm matches. The listing skips clone size in some rows; elsewhere it reads once, few, many or a size class.

length	size	D	V	J	DNA	CDR3
15	-	-	TRBV20-1	TRBJ2-1	TGCAGTGCTACCACCCAGGGGGGCTCCTACAATGAGCAGTTCTTC	CSATTQGGSYNEQFF
16	many	-	TRBV24-1	TRBJ2-1	TGTGCCACCAGTGACACCGGGACGGTGGAGTCCAATGAGCAGTTCTTC	CATSDTGTVESNEQFF
13	few	-	TRBV10-2	TRBJ2-2	TGCGCCAGCAGTGACGGGGGGCCCGGGGAGCTGTTTTTT	CASSDGGPGELFF
15	many	-	TRBV6-5	TRBJ1-1	TGTGCCAGCAGTTACATCCCCAGCCGATATACTGAAGCTTTCTTT	CASSYIPSRYTEAFF
15	-	TRBD2	TRBV3-1	TRBJ2-5	TGTGCCAGCAGCCAGGATAGCGGGAGTCTCGAGACCCAGTACTTC	CASSQDSGSLETQYF
13	many	-	TRBV12-3/TRBV12-4	TRBJ1-5	TGTGCCAGCAGTACCTATAGCAATCAGCCCCAGCATTTT	CASSTYSNQPQHF
14	-	-	TRBV10-3	TRBJ1-1	TGTGCCACCGGACCGTTCGTTATGAACACTGAAGCTTTCTTT	CATGPFVMNTEAFF
15	-	-	TRBV27	TRBJ1-6	TGTGCCAGCAGTTTACAGAGCTCCTATAATTCACCCCTCCACTTT	CASSLQSSYNSPLHF
14	-	-	TRBV5-1	TRBJ1-4	TGCGCCAGCAGCAAACTTGCAACTAATGAAAAACTGTTTTTT	CASSKLATNEKLFF
15	-	TRBD1	TRBV28	TRBJ1-1	TGTGCCAGCAGTCCGGGACAGCCAGGGAACACTGAAGCTTTCTTT	CASSPGQPGNTEAFF
15	few	-	TRBV15	TRBJ2-3	TGTGCCACCAGCTTGACTCGACAGGCCACAGATACGCAGTATTTT	CATSLTRQATDTQYF
15	many	-	TRBV5-1	TRBJ2-3	TGCGCCAGCAGCTTGGCCCCGACACACACAGATACGCAGTATTTT	CASSLAPTHTDTQYF
12	-	-	TRBV20-1	TRBJ1-4	TGCAGTGTTCAGGGACCTAATGAAAAACTGTTTTTT	CSVQGPNEKLFF
14	many	-	TRBV5-1	TRBJ2-5	TGCGCCAGCAGCCCGTCGGCAGGAGAAGAGACCCAGTACTTC	CASSPSAGEETQYF
16	few	TRBD2	TRBV10-3	TRBJ2-2	TGTGCCATCACCCCAGGACTAGTCTCGGGCACCGGGGAGCTGTTTTTT	CAITPGLVSGTGELFF
15	few	TRBD2	TRBV24-1	TRBJ2-2	TGTGCCACCAGTGATGGTGCGGGAGGGCCCCGGGAGCTGTTTTTT	CATSDGAGGPRELFF
12	-	-	TRBV29-1	TRBJ2-7	TGCAGCGTTGAAGAGGGCGGCTACGAGCAGTACTTC	CSVEEGGYEQYF
13	many	-	TRBV29-1	TRBJ2-3	TGCAGCGTTCGGGTTCTTAGCACAGATACGCAGTATTTT	CSVRVLSTDTQYF
14	few	TRBD2	TRBV18	TRBJ2-5	TGTGCCAGCTCGTCTAGCGGGATCTCAGAGACCCAGTACTTC	CASSSSGISETQYF
13	-	-	TRBV6-6	TRBJ1-1	TGTGCCAGCAGACCTAATACAGCAACCAAAGCTTTCTTT	CASRPNTATKAFF
18	few	TRBD2	TRBV10-3	TRBJ2-1	TGTGCCATCAGTCCATCTAGCGGGAGGGCCTCAAGGTACAATGAGCAGTTCTTC	CAISPSSGRASRYNEQFF
13	few	-	TRBV5-1	TRBJ1-2	TGCGCCAGCAGCAGGACGGATGACTATGGCTACACCTTC	CASSRTDDYGYTF
14	few	-	TRBV12-3/TRBV12-4	TRBJ2-5	TGTGCCAGCAGTTTCTTCCCCGGGCGGGAGACCCAGTACTTC	CASSFFPGRETQYF
16	few	-	TRBV28	TRBJ2-1	TGTGCCAGCAGTTTAGGTACACGGTCCGCCTACAATGAGCAGTTCTTC	CASSLGTRSAYNEQFF
15	-	TRBD1	TRBV5-1	TRBJ2-3	TGCGCCAGCAGCTTGTCAGGGGGTGAAGGGGATACGCAGTATTTT	CASSLSGGEGDTQYF
15	many	TRBD1	TRBV5-1	TRBJ2-3	TGCGCCAGCAGCTCTGGGACAGGGCACACAGATACGCAGTATTTT	CASSSGTGHTDTQYF
16	-	TRBD2	TRBV28	TRBJ2-7	TGTGCCAGCAGTTTAGGGACTAGCGGGAGGGGCTACGAGCAGTACTTC	CASSLGTSGRGYEQYF
13	-	-	TRBV6-5	TRBJ2-1	TGTGCCAGCAGTTACTCGAAGGCAAATGAGCAGTTCTTC	CASSYSKANEQFF
15	-	TRBD2	TRBV5-1	TRBJ2-2	TGCGCCAGCAGCCCAGCGGGAACTAACACCGGGGAGCTGTTTTTT	CASSPAGTNTGELFF
12	-	-	TRBV6-1	TRBJ1-2	TGTGCCAGCAGCGCTCCAGGAACCGGCTACACCTTC	CASSAPGTGYTF
15	many	-	TRBV12-3/TRBV12-4	TRBJ2-7	TGTGCCAGCAGTTTGGATACACTAGGGGCCTACGAGCAGTACTTC	CASSLDTLGAYEQYF
15	many	-	TRBV5-1	TRBJ2-5	TGCGCCAGCAGCTTTACGCCGGGGTCTGAGGAGACCCAGTACTTC	CASSFTPGSEETQYF
11	-	-	TRBV10-3	TRBJ1-2	TGTGCCACCGTAGATTCTAATGGCTACACCTTC	CATVDSNGYTF
16	few	-	TRBV5-1	TRBJ2-1	TGCGCCAGCAGCACCCTCCCTCGGGACTCCCCCGCTGAGCAGTTCTTC	CASSTLPRDSPAEQFF
15	-	-	TRBV3-1	TRBJ1-1	TGTGCCAGCAGCCCTCGGGGTGCTGCGGGCACTGAAGCTTTCTTT	CASSPRGAAGTEAFF
15	many	-	TRBV5-1	TRBJ2-5	TGCGCCAGCAGCTTGGAAGGCCAGACCCAAGAGACCCAGTACTTC	CASSLEGQTQETQYF
18	-	TRBD1	TRBV6-1	TRBJ1-2	TGTGCCAGCAGGAGGATTACCGGGACAGGGGGAGGTAACTATGGCTACACCTTC	CASRRITGTGGGNYGYTF
17	few	-	TRBV5-6	TRBJ2-3	TGTGCCAGCAGCTTTACTAGTACAGGCGGATACACAGATACGCAGTATTTT	CASSFTSTGGYTDTQYF
15	-	-	TRBV28	TRBJ2-1	TGTGCCAGCAGAACCGGGCCCATCTCCTACAATGAGCAGTTCTTC	CASRTGPISYNEQFF
15	-	-	TRBV6-5	TRBJ1-1	TGTGCCAGCAGTTACGCGGGCCCCCCTCGCACTGAAGCTTTCTTT	CASSYAGPPRTEAFF
15	few	-	TRBV12-3/TRBV12-4	TRBJ2-2	TGTGCCAGCAGTCCGAAATCGGGATCCACCGGGGAGCTGTTTTTT	CASSPKSGSTGELFF
15	-	-	TRBV2	TRBJ1-5	TGTGCCAGCAGGTGGACAGCAGCGTTCAATCAGCCCCAGCATTTT	CASRWTAAFNQPQHF
15	-	TRBD2	TRBV7-6	TRBJ2-7	TGTGCCAGCAGCCCCCGAGGGGCTAGCGGTGGCGAGCAGTACTTC	CASSPRGASGGEQYF
16	-	TRBD1	TRBV27	TRBJ1-1	TGTGCCAGCAGTTCCGTATACAGGGGGCGCAGAATGGAAGCTTTCTTT	CASSSVYRGRRMEAFF
17	few	-	TRBV12-5	TRBJ2-1	TGTGCTAGTGGTTTGGTACGTGGGGAAAGCTCCTACAATGAGCAGTTCTTC	CASGLVRGESSYNEQFF